Presented here are 26 T cell receptor beta chains from one specimen sequenced in a study of shared clonotypes between healthy human individuals. Clones were read by immunoSEQ multiplex PCR, and TCRdb kept only the in-frame ones, dropping some. The table records roughly 650,000 clones, approximately 97% of them present only once. The sample was naive CD4+ T cells sorted from blood. Subset in this sample: CD45RA+ positively selected. These receptors originate from a woman under 40 in good health.

The V and J genes are TRBV27 and TRBJ2-1; D unclear. The CDR3 loop spans 15 amino acids. CDR1 and CDR2 from the germline V gene are MNHEY and SMNVEV (reference sequence). The V gene lost 5 bases and the J gene lost 0 bases, with 11 bases spanning the gap. CDR3 residues: CASSPRSFSYNEQFF. The CDR3 nucleotides are TGTGCCAGCAGTCCAAGAAGTTTCTCCTACAATGAGCAGTTCTTC.

The chain combines TRBV28 with TRBJ2-1, with 9 bases lining up with TRBD1. The germline gives CDR1 MDHEN, CDR2 SYDVKM. The CDR3 covers 15 residues. Trimming removed 6 bases from V and 5 bases from J; junction bases left unmatched: 8. Written as DNA, the CDR3 is TGTGCCAGCAGCTTAACAGGGGGCTTAGACAATGAGCAGTTCTTC. This gives the protein CASSLTGGLDNEQFF.

The genes are TRBV28 and TRBJ1-2; D gene uncertain. This CDR3 is 13 amino acids long. Germline CDR1 reads MDHEN; CDR2 reads SYDVKM. Trimming took off 3 bases at V and 4 bases at J, with 9 bases between the two ends. Here the CDR3 reads CASSLQQLYGYTF. The CDR3 DNA reads as TGTGCCAGCAGTTTGCAGCAGCTCTATGGCTACACCTTC.

J is TRBJ1-1 and V is TRBV27; D not resolved. Trimming removed 5 bases from V and 4 bases from J, with 11 bases in between. The germline V gene has CDR1 MNHEY and CDR2 SMNVEV (reference sequence). The CDR3 is 13 amino acids. In DNA form, the CDR3 reads TGTGCCAGCAGTGCGACCTACCGCACTGAAGCTTTCTTT. This gives the protein CASSATYRTEAFF.

The chain has TRBV7-3 and TRBJ2-2; no definite D call. The V gene lost 2 bases and the J gene lost 1 base, with 5 bases spanning the gap. The CDR3 is made up of 14 amino acids. CDR1 and CDR2 from the germline V gene are SGHTA and FQGTGA. The chain's CDR3 is CASSLFVNTGELFF. The DNA of the CDR3 is TGTGCCAGCAGCTTATTCGTGAACACCGGGGAGCTGTTTTTT.

This chain joins TRBV19 and TRBJ2-7; no firm D call. CDR3 length: 14 residues. Germline V CDR1 and CDR2: LNHDA, SQIVND (reference sequence). Trimming stripped 6 bases from V and 0 bases from J, with 12 bases between. CDR3 protein: CASRRLSTSYEQYF. Written as DNA, the CDR3 is TGTGCCAGTAGGAGACTTTCTACCTCCTACGAGCAGTACTTC.

The chain uses TRBV7-8 and TRBJ2-7; D is unclear. The CDR3 length is 13 residues. Trimming stripped 5 bases from V and 1 base from J, with 9 bases between. The germline gives CDR1 SGHVS, CDR2 FQNEAQ. CDR3 in DNA: TGTGCCAGCAGCCGAGGACCTTCCTACGAGCAGTACTTC. The encoded protein is CASSRGPSYEQYF.

The rearrangement uses TRBV7-6 and TRBJ1-6, with a weak D call TRBD1 (5 bases). The CDR3 has 16 residues. Trimming took off 5 bases at V and 7 bases at J, with 18 bases between the two ends. Per the germline V gene, CDR1 is SGHVS and CDR2 is FNYEAQ. The CDR3 DNA sequence: TGTGCCAGCAGCGCTGAGACCGGGACCATCAATTCACCCCTCCACTTT. This sequence encodes CASSAETGTINSPLHF.

V and J are TRBV5-1 and TRBJ2-3; TRBD2 might be the D (6 bases). V gave up 3 bases and J gave up 0 bases, with 11 bases separating them. Germline lookup yields CDR1 SGHRS and CDR2 YFSETQ. CDR3 length equals 15 residues. The CDR3, as DNA: TGCGCCAGCAGCTCCCGGGGGTTCAGCACAGATACGCAGTATTTT. Amino acids: CASSSRGFSTDTQYF.

The chain employs TRBV27 and TRBJ2-1; the match to TRBD2 covers 12 bases. The trim removed 4 bases at V and 5 bases at J, leaving 3 bases unmatched. Per germline, CDR1 MNHEY and CDR2 SMNVEV (reference sequence). The CDR3 loop spans 15 amino acids. CDR3 region: CASSSLAGGDNEQFF. The CDR3, as DNA: TGTGCCAGCAGTTCCCTAGCGGGAGGGGACAATGAGCAGTTCTTC.

This chain links TRBV19 with TRBJ2-3; D not resolved. This CDR3 region has 13 residues. The germline gives CDR1 LNHDA, CDR2 SQIVND (reference sequence). The germline V and J ends were trimmed by 7 bases and 0 bases, with 8 bases remaining between them. CDR3 DNA sequence: TGTGCCAGTAAAGCCGATAGCACAGATACGCAGTATTTT. This gives the protein CASKADSTDTQYF.

The V and J genes are TRBV11-2 and TRBJ1-1, with D possibly matching TRBD1 (5 bases). This CDR3 has 16 residues. Germline CDR1 reads SGHAT; CDR2 reads FQNNGV. V was trimmed by 0 bases and J by 1 base, leaving 12 bases between them. The CDR3 nucleotides read TGTGCCAGCAGCTTAGACCCCGCCAGGGAGAACACTGAAGCTTTCTTT. Residues: CASSLDPARENTEAFF.

This clone was seen a handful of times. The chain is built from TRBV5-4 and TRBJ1-1; D might be TRBD1 (6 bases). V lost 5 bases and J 1 base, leaving 12 bases between the germline ends. CDR3 length: 14 residues. From germline, CDR1 is SGHNT and CDR2 YYREEE (reference sequence). The CDR3 DNA is TGTGCCAGCAGTTCTCAGGGGTCGAACACTGAAGCTTTCTTT. Encoded protein: CASSSQGSNTEAFF.

The CDR3 spells CASRNSSGSGETQYF. CDR3 in DNA: TGTGCCAGCAGGAACTCTAGCGGGAGCGGGGAGACCCAGTACTTC. The chain joins TRBV25-1 to TRBJ2-5; TRBD2 aligns across 10 bases. V shed 6 bases and J 5 bases; nucleotides not matched to a gene: 9. CDR1 and CDR2 (germline): MGHDK, SYGVNS. This CDR3 has 15 amino acids.

The table lists this clone with a count of one. This chain links TRBV27 with TRBJ2-5; 9 bases map to TRBD1. After removal of 2 bases from V and 6 bases from J, the junction contained 4 bases not matched to a gene. This CDR3 contains 14 residues. Germline loops: CDR1 MNHEY, CDR2 SMNVEV (reference sequence). The DNA for the CDR3 is TGTGCCAGCAGTTTACGGGGACAGGGTCAGACCCAGTACTTC. Amino acid sequence: CASSLRGQGQTQYF.

This chain links TRBV6-1 with TRBJ2-1, with D uncertain. This CDR3 has 14 residues. The ends were cut back, 2 bases at V and 7 bases at J, with 12 bases in the middle. In germline, CDR1 is MNHNS, CDR2 SASEGT. The DNA for the CDR3 is TGTGCCAGCAGTGAAATAAACGGGTGGAATGAGCAGTTCTTC. Its translation is CASSEINGWNEQFF.

The V and J genes are TRBV9 and TRBJ2-1, with 10 bases fitting TRBD2. Germline V gene lookup returns CDR1 SGDLS and CDR2 YYNGEE. Trimming at V came to 0 bases and at J to 8 bases, leaving 8 bases not matched to a gene. CDR3 length equals 16 residues. The CDR3, as DNA: TGTGCCAGCAGCGTAGCCTCTAGCGGGGGTGTCTATGAGCAGTTCTTC. This encodes CASSVASSGGVYEQFF.

The V call is TRBV9, the J call TRBJ2-7; no reliable D call. In germline, CDR1 is SGDLS, CDR2 YYNGEE. This CDR3 region has 14 residues. The germline V and J ends were trimmed by 0 bases and 3 bases, with 10 bases remaining between them. Written as DNA, the CDR3 is TGTGCCAGCAGCGTAGGACCAAGGGACTACGAGCAGTACTTC. Translated: CASSVGPRDYEQYF.

This clone was picked up one time. The identical CDR3 is also encoded by other nucleotide sequences in the sample. V is TRBV18 and J is TRBJ2-5; D call uncertain. Germline V gene lookup returns CDR1 KGHSH and CDR2 LQKENI. Trimming removed 3 bases from V and 3 bases from J, with 2 bases in between. The CDR3 extends over 11 amino acids. As DNA, the CDR3 is TGTGCCAGCTCACCTGAAGAGACCCAGTACTTC. Encoded protein: CASSPEETQYF.

The V call is TRBV6-6, the J call TRBJ2-3; D possibly matches TRBD1 or TRBD2 (6 bases each). This CDR3 spans 14 amino acids. Germline-derived CDR1 and CDR2 are MNHNY and SVGAGI (reference sequence). V was trimmed by 2 bases and J by 5 bases, leaving 11 bases between them. The CDR3 loop reads CASSYDGGRDTQYF. CDR3 DNA sequence: TGTGCCAGCAGTTACGACGGGGGCAGAGATACGCAGTATTTT.

The CDR3 loop reads CASSPVAGVQETQYF. Here the CDR3 DNA reads TGTGCCAGCAGCCCGGTAGCGGGGGTCCAAGAGACCCAGTACTTC. The J gene is TRBJ2-5, the V gene TRBV13; TRBD2 matches 9 bases. There are 15 residues in the CDR3. The trim removed 5 bases at V and 1 base at J, leaving 5 bases unmatched. The germline V gene has CDR1 PRHDT and CDR2 FYEKMQ (reference sequence).

A single count supports this clone. J is TRBJ2-2 and V is TRBV14; 7 bases fit TRBD2. CDR3 length: 16 residues. Trimming removed 0 bases from V and 3 bases from J; junction bases left unmatched: 4. The V gene's germline CDR1 is SGHDN and CDR2 FVKESK. Here the CDR3 DNA reads TGTGCCAGCAGCCAAGAGGGAGGGCAGCACACCGGGGAGCTGTTTTTT. Its protein product is CASSQEGGQHTGELFF. The entire variable domain, with the rest obtained from reference TRBV14 and TRBJ2-2, is as follows: EAGVTQFPSHSVIEKGQTVTLRCDPISGHDNLYWYRRVMGKEIKFLLHFVKESKQDESGMPNNRFLAERTGGTYSTLKVQPAELEDSGVYFCASSQEGGQHTGELFFGEGSRLTVL.

The genes are TRBV28 and TRBJ2-2, with TRBD1 as a possible D gene (6 bases). V lost 2 bases, J lost 7 bases, and 11 bases lay in between. The germline gives CDR1 MDHEN, CDR2 SYDVKM. This CDR3 has 14 amino acids. The DNA of the CDR3 is TGTGCCAGCAGTTTAGCGGGCAGGGGCGGGGAGCTGTTTTTT. Protein sequence: CASSLAGRGGELFF.

The chain links TRBV5-1 to TRBJ2-7, with 8 nucleotides matching TRBD1. This CDR3 has 16 residues. The V and J ends lost 0 bases and 5 bases, in that order; junction bases with no gene match: 10. CDR1 and CDR2 (germline): SGHRS, YFSETQ. CDR3 coding DNA: TGCGCCAGCAGCTTGGGGGCCCTGGACAGGGACAACGAGCAGTACTTC. Its protein is CASSLGALDRDNEQYF.

This rearrangement joins TRBV5-4 to TRBJ2-5; D may be TRBD1 (5 bases). The CDR3 consists of 13 residues. Trimming shortened V by 2 bases and J by 1 base, and 6 bases separated the two germline ends. Germline V gene data show CDR1 as SGHNT and CDR2 as YYREEE (reference sequence). The chain's CDR3 is CASSFDSQETQYF. In DNA form, the CDR3 reads TGTGCCAGCAGCTTCGACAGCCAAGAGACCCAGTACTTC.

V gene TRBV19 combines with J gene TRBJ2-5; 8 nucleotides align to TRBD1. The junction had 5 bases not matched to a gene; V was cut back by 5 bases and J by 6 bases. The CDR3 covers 13 residues. The germline gives CDR1 LNHDA, CDR2 SQIVND (reference sequence). CDR3 coding DNA: TGTGCCAGTAGTCACGACAGGGGCCAGACCCAGTACTTC. It yields the protein CASSHDRGQTQYF.